This TCR beta chain appears in the sequencing data of a study of shared clonotypes between healthy human individuals. General study points: Genetic and exposure-history diversity was limited by the small donor number.

This table comes from immunoSEQ multiplex PCR, and its TCRdb copy is limited to in-frame clones, with some not included. The repertoire holds more than 2,000,000 clones, 93% seen once, with 0.35% to 0.45% in the top ten. The sample holds a few counts of this clone. Its antigen remains unidentified. The CDR3 contains 15 residues. Germline-derived CDR1 and CDR2 are SGHRS and YFSETQ. After removal of 4 bases from V and 4 bases from J, the junction contained 6 bases not matched to a gene. This clonotype was sampled from a man aged 18 to 30 in good health. Some clones in this sample may be carry-over from other donors' samples. This chain links TRBV5-1 with TRBJ2-3; 10 nucleotides align to TRBD1. The sequencing sample was made of naive CD4+ T cells from PBMCs. Subset given: CD45RA+ positively selected. CDR3 loop: CASSQGQGRADTQYF. The CDR3 DNA reads TGCGCCAGCAGCCAGGGACAGGGGAGGGCAGATACGCAGTATTTT.